A selection of T cell receptor beta chains follows, all from one sample in a study of sequential checkpoint blockade in melanoma. Only in-frame clones appear in the TCRdb table, and some are missing; sequencing was by immunoSEQ multiplex PCR. Counted here are 10,000 to 11,000 clones, more than 60% occurring once; the ten biggest clones make up 9% to 13%. The source was CD8+ T cells sorted from blood (inferred from file names), collected from a patient given nivolumab and ipilimumab in sequence. These receptors all come from a human donor with melanoma. CDR3s include the opening cysteine and the closing phenylalanine or tryptophan. A D gene is named only where the DNA matches it firmly. Rows may omit the clone size; those that give it use once, few, many or a size class.

J gene,clone size,V gene,D gene,CDR3 protein,CDR3 DNA
TRBJ1-1,NA,TRBV27,NA,CASSQHRDGAEAFF,TGTGCCAGCAGCCAGCACAGGGACGGCGCTGAAGCTTTCTTT
TRBJ2-1,NA,TRBV6-5,TRBD2,CASSLLAGGSYNEQFF,TGTGCCAGCAGTTTACTAGCGGGAGGGAGCTACAATGAGCAGTTCTTC
TRBJ2-1,NA,TRBV4-1,TRBD2,CASSQGLAGIDEQFF,TGCGCCAGCAGCCAAGGACTAGCGGGAATCGATGAGCAGTTCTTC
TRBJ2-1,medium-sized,TRBV7-9,TRBD1,CASSYGDRLNEQFF,TGTGCCAGCAGCTACGGGGACAGGCTCAATGAGCAGTTCTTC
TRBJ1-5,NA,TRBV16,NA,CASSQSPRGPQHF,TGTGCCAGCAGCCAATCCCCAAGAGGGCCCCAGCATTTT
TRBJ2-7,few,TRBV28,NA,CASSRSESSYEQYF,TGTGCCAGCAGTCGTAGCGAGAGCTCCTACGAGCAGTACTTC
TRBJ2-7,few,TRBV7-8,TRBD2,CASSSLAGVSYEQYF,TGTGCCAGCAGCTCCCTGGCGGGAGTCTCCTACGAGCAGTACTTC
TRBJ2-7,NA,TRBV29-1,NA,CSVEPALEGSSYEQYF,TGCAGCGTTGAACCTGCCTTGGAGGGGAGCTCCTACGAGCAGTACTTC
TRBJ2-2,NA,TRBV27,TRBD1,CASAVQGAGGELFF,TGTGCCAGCGCAGTGCAGGGGGCTGGCGGGGAGCTGTTTTTT
TRBJ2-1,NA,TRBV29-1,TRBD1,CSARTGFEQFF,TGCAGCGCGAGGACAGGGTTTGAGCAGTTCTTC
TRBJ1-5,few,TRBV19,NA,CASQAAGSSNQPQHF,TGTGCCAGCCAAGCGGCCGGGTCCTCCAATCAGCCCCAGCATTTT
TRBJ1-1,NA,TRBV7-6,NA,CASSLFEYTEAFF,TGTGCCAGCAGCCTATTCGAGTACACTGAAGCTTTCTTT
TRBJ1-1,NA,TRBV2,NA,CASRDSSNTEAFF,TGTGCCAGCAGGGACAGTTCGAACACTGAAGCTTTCTTT
TRBJ2-3,NA,TRBV10-3,NA,CAIGTGEGTDTQYF,TGTGCCATCGGAACGGGAGAGGGCACAGATACGCAGTATTTT
TRBJ2-7,NA,TRBV7-9,TRBD1,CASSPREGQGVYEQYF,TGTGCCAGCAGTCCAAGGGAAGGACAGGGGGTCTACGAGCAGTACTTC
TRBJ2-1,NA,TRBV15,TRBD2,CATSHQTSGAYNEQFF,TGTGCCACCAGCCACCAGACTAGCGGAGCCTACAATGAGCAGTTCTTC
TRBJ2-3,few,TRBV19,TRBD1,CASSAGTDSTDTQYF,TGTGCCAGTAGTGCAGGGACAGACAGCACAGATACGCAGTATTTT
TRBJ1-2,large,TRBV27,NA,CARAGGYGYTF,TGTGCCAGGGCCGGGGGGTATGGCTACACCTTC
TRBJ1-2,few,TRBV27,NA,CASSPRFGYGYTF,TGTGCCAGCAGTCCGAGGTTTGGCTATGGCTACACCTTC
TRBJ2-7,few,TRBV19,NA,CASSASSYEQYF,TGTGCCAGTAGTGCCAGTTCCTACGAGCAGTACTTC
TRBJ2-7,NA,TRBV27,TRBD2,CASSYGTSGTYEQYF,TGTGCCAGCAGTTATGGGACTAGCGGAACCTACGAGCAGTACTTC
TRBJ2-2,once,TRBV11-1,NA,CASSLSAGAEELFF,TGTGCCAGCAGCTTATCGGCAGGGGCCGAGGAGCTGTTTTTT
TRBJ2-7,once,TRBV5-6,TRBD2,CASSGGTSGRAWYEQYF,TGTGCCAGCAGCGGCGGGACTAGCGGGAGGGCCTGGTACGAGCAGTACTTC
TRBJ2-7,once,TRBV18,NA,CASSPKIKVRTGIYEQYF,TGTGCCAGCTCACCAAAGATTAAAGTCAGGACTGGAATCTACGAGCAGTACTTC
TRBJ2-3,few,TRBV7-9,TRBD2,CASSGSGGGRDFTDTQYF,TGTGCCAGCAGCGGAAGCGGGGGGGGGCGGGATTTCACAGATACGCAGTATTTT
TRBJ2-1,few,TRBV4-2,TRBD2,CASSQDSSGSYNEQFF,TGTGCCAGCAGCCAAGACAGTAGCGGGAGTTACAATGAGCAGTTCTTC
TRBJ1-2,medium-sized,TRBV7-9,NA,CASSLARAGDDGYTF,TGTGCCAGCAGCTTAGCGCGGGCAGGGGACGATGGCTACACCTTC
TRBJ2-7,few,TRBV7-9,NA,CASSLDGDYEQYF,TGTGCCAGCAGCTTAGACGGGGACTACGAGCAGTACTTC
TRBJ2-7,NA,TRBV21-1,NA,CASSWASGSPYEQYF,NA